The 5 T cell receptor beta chains in this list originate from one sample, sequenced in a study of blood T cell repertoires in COVID-19. Data came from immunoSEQ multiplex PCR; TCRdb stores just in-frame clones and leaves some out. The sample shows roughly 200,000 clones, just under 80% of them seen only once. The sequenced material came from peripheral blood. These receptors were collected from a woman of 80 years or more with active or convalescent COVID-19.

The chain carries TRBV11-2 and TRBJ2-5, with TRBD2 matching over 9 bases. V dropped 4 bases and J dropped 7; count of bases not matched to a gene: 22. CDR1 and CDR2 from the germline V gene are SGHAT and FQNNGV. CDR3 length: 19 amino acids. The CDR3 protein is CASSSRYAGGNLLSRTQYF. The CDR3 region has the DNA TGTGCCAGCAGCTCCCGGTACGCGGGGGGGAACCTGCTGTCTAGGACCCAGTACTTC.

This clone was seen just once. The chain couples TRBV5-1 to TRBJ1-2; D is uncertain. The CDR3 is 13 residues long. The V gene's germline CDR1 is SGHRS and CDR2 YFSETQ. Trimming cost V 0 bases and J 6 bases, with 9 bases left between them. CDR3 region: CASSLGWRDGYTF. Written as DNA, the CDR3 is TGCGCCAGCAGCTTGGGATGGAGGGATGGCTACACCTTC.

The CDR3: CASEDRGGTTDGYTF. The CDR3 DNA follows: TGTGCCAGTGAGGACAGGGGAGGAACAACCGATGGCTACACCTTC. This chain connects TRBV19 to TRBJ1-2; 9 bases map to TRBD1. The J segment lost 6 bases and the V segment lost 8 bases, leaving 13 bases of the junction unmatched. From germline, CDR1 is LNHDA and CDR2 SQIVND (reference sequence). The CDR3 runs 15 residues.

The rearrangement links TRBV7-9 to TRBJ1-1, with 9 bases fitting TRBD1. In germline, CDR1 is SEHNR, CDR2 FQNEAQ (reference sequence). The ends lost 1 base at V and 1 base at J; junction bases unmatched: 7. This CDR3 has 17 residues. CDR3 bases: TGTGCCAGCAGCTTAGACTACGGGACAGGGAGGAACACTGAAGCTTTCTTT. Its protein is CASSLDYGTGRNTEAFF.

CDR3 loop: CASSLGPGQEYGYTF. CDR3 nucleotide sequence: TGCGCCAGCAGCTTGGGGCCGGGACAGGAGTATGGCTACACCTTC. The rearrangement uses TRBV5-1 and TRBJ1-2, with 8 bases identical to TRBD1. V lost 0 bases and J lost 5; bases outside the gene matches: 6. This CDR3 contains 15 residues. Germline V CDR1 and CDR2: SGHRS, YFSETQ.